Listed below are T cell receptor beta chains from one sample, sequenced in a study of human T cells and chemical hapten exposure. TCRdb processed the RACE reads anew with MiXCR; each CDR3 protein has one entry. This sample has tens of thousands of distinct CDR3 sequences, with about 10% found just once. Here the sequenced sample was whole blood, taken in connection with sensitization to the hapten diphenylcyclopropenone (DPC). Receptors were obtained from a woman in her forties or fifties with alopecia areata. Some clones in this sample may be carry-over from other donors' samples. CDR3s include the opening cysteine and the closing phenylalanine or tryptophan. Fields, in order: V gene, clone size, J gene, D gene, CDR3 protein, CDR3 DNA. The D gene is left open where the match is weak. Size tells how often a clone was seen (once, few, many) or the class of an expanded clone, and some rows leave it out.

v_gene: TRBV20-1; abundance: NA; j_gene: TRBJ1-5; d_gene: NA; CDR3aa: CSAGAQPQHF; CDR3nt: TGCAGTGCTGGGGCTCAGCCCCAGCATTTT
v_gene: TRBV28; abundance: many; j_gene: TRBJ2-1; d_gene: NA; CDR3aa: CASRAAGMSSYNEQFF; CDR3nt: TGTGCCAGCAGGGCCGCTGGCATGTCGAGCTACAATGAGCAGTTCTTC
v_gene: TRBV29-1; abundance: many; j_gene: TRBJ2-1; d_gene: NA; CDR3aa: CSGARSVGYEQFF; CDR3nt: TGCAGCGGGGCACGGAGCGTGGGTTATGAGCAGTTCTTC
v_gene: TRBV11-2; abundance: NA; j_gene: TRBJ1-2; d_gene: NA; CDR3aa: CASSSGYRAGGYTF; CDR3nt: TGTGCCAGCAGCTCCGGTTATAGGGCGGGAGGCTACACCTTC
v_gene: TRBV29-1; abundance: many; j_gene: TRBJ1-1; d_gene: NA; CDR3aa: CSVERVNTEAFF; CDR3nt: TGCAGCGTTGAAAGGGTAAACACTGAAGCTTTCTTT
v_gene: TRBV7-2; abundance: many; j_gene: TRBJ1-1; d_gene: NA; CDR3aa: CASSLAGYRENTEAFF; CDR3nt: TGTGCCAGCAGCTTAGCGGGGTACAGGGAGAACACTGAAGCTTTCTTT
v_gene: TRBV20-1; abundance: few; j_gene: TRBJ2-7; d_gene: TRBD2; CDR3aa: CSAGTKNEQYF; CDR3nt: TGCAGTGCCGGGACTAAGAACGAGCAGTACTTC
v_gene: TRBV7-2; abundance: few; j_gene: TRBJ2-7; d_gene: TRBD1; CDR3aa: CASSARTGEQYF; CDR3nt: TGTGCCAGCAGCGCTCGGACAGGGGAGCAGTACTTC
v_gene: TRBV11-2; abundance: many; j_gene: TRBJ1-4; d_gene: NA; CDR3aa: CASSPRMGNEKLFF; CDR3nt: TGTGCCAGCAGCCCACGGATGGGGAATGAAAAACTGTTTTTT
v_gene: TRBV5-6; abundance: few; j_gene: TRBJ2-1; d_gene: NA; CDR3aa: CASSLGTLNEQFF; CDR3nt: TGTGCCAGCAGCTTGGGGACACTCAATGAGCAGTTCTTC
v_gene: TRBV20-1; abundance: many; j_gene: TRBJ1-1; d_gene: NA; CDR3aa: CSARGQNTEAFF; CDR3nt: TGCAGTGCTAGAGGACAGAACACTGAAGCTTTCTTT
v_gene: TRBV24-1; abundance: many; j_gene: TRBJ2-2; d_gene: NA; CDR3aa: CATSDSRRATGGELFF; CDR3nt: TGTGCCACCAGTGATTCCCGCAGGGCGACTGGCGGGGAGCTGTTTTTT
v_gene: TRBV29-1; abundance: NA; j_gene: TRBJ2-5; d_gene: NA; CDR3aa: CSVGDPPETQYF; CDR3nt: TGCAGCGTGGGGGACCCACCGGAGACCCAGTACTTC
v_gene: TRBV20-1; abundance: NA; j_gene: TRBJ2-7; d_gene: NA; CDR3aa: CSARGFSYEQYF; CDR3nt: TGCAGTGCTAGAGGCTTCTCCTACGAGCAGTACTTC
v_gene: TRBV19; abundance: many; j_gene: TRBJ2-3; d_gene: TRBD2; CDR3aa: CASISFGEEAGVGGTDTQYF; CDR3nt: TGTGCCAGTATCTCTTTCGGGGAAGAAGCGGGAGTCGGGGGGACAGATACGCAGTATTTT
v_gene: TRBV6-6; abundance: many; j_gene: TRBJ2-5; d_gene: TRBD1; CDR3aa: CASSNPGGTQETQYF; CDR3nt: TGTGCCAGCAGCAATCCAGGGGGAACCCAAGAGACCCAGTACTTC
v_gene: TRBV11-2; abundance: NA; j_gene: TRBJ2-3; d_gene: NA; CDR3aa: CASSLWTASTDTQYF; CDR3nt: TGTGCCAGCAGCTTATGGACAGCTAGCACAGATACGCAGTATTTT
v_gene: TRBV30; abundance: many; j_gene: TRBJ2-7; d_gene: NA; CDR3aa: CAWKSDNSYEQYF; CDR3nt: TGTGCCTGGAAAAGCGACAACTCCTACGAGCAGTACTTC
v_gene: TRBV4-2; abundance: few; j_gene: TRBJ2-3; d_gene: TRBD2; CDR3aa: CASSPSSGGSTDTQYF; CDR3nt: TGTGCCAGCAGCCCAAGTAGCGGGGGGAGCACAGATACGCAGTATTTT
v_gene: TRBV12-3/TRBV12-4; abundance: few; j_gene: TRBJ1-3; d_gene: NA; CDR3aa: CASSISSGNTIYF; CDR3nt: TGTGCCAGCAGTATTTCGTCTGGAAACACCATATATTTT
v_gene: TRBV29-1; abundance: few; j_gene: TRBJ2-5; d_gene: NA; CDR3aa: CSVEVGGAETQYF; CDR3nt: TGCAGCGTTGAAGTTGGGGGGGCAGAGACCCAGTACTTC
v_gene: TRBV6-6; abundance: few; j_gene: TRBJ2-7; d_gene: NA; CDR3aa: CASRSNSYEQYF; CDR3nt: TGTGCCAGCAGGTCCAACTCCTACGAGCAGTACTTC